The 15 T cell receptor beta chains below were found in one sample sequenced in a study of early T cells in non-severe SARS-CoV-2 infection. TCRdb analysed the 5' RACE reads with MiXCR anew, one entry per CDR3 protein. The sample carries roughly 81,000 distinct CDR3 sequences, about 12% recorded once. Sequencing was done on a sample of whole blood. These receptors originate from an adult who was a healthcare worker with PCR-confirmed SARS-CoV-2 infection or an uninfected control (not recorded which).

This clonotype was observed many times. Here the CDR3 reads CASSPKGASETQYF. As DNA, the CDR3 is TGTGCCAGCAGCCCCAAGGGGGCGTCGGAGACCCAGTACTTC. The J gene is TRBJ2-5, the V gene TRBV7-3; 7 bases are shared with TRBD1. CDR3 length: 14 amino acids. The germline V gene encodes CDR1 SGHTA and CDR2 FQGTGA. V lost 5 bases to trimming and J lost 5 bases; unmatched junction nucleotides: 8.

This sequence joins TRBV19 and TRBJ2-1; 9 positions match TRBD2. Germline assignment: CDR1 LNHDA and CDR2 SQIVND (reference sequence). The CDR3 length is 18 residues. J lost 0 bases, V lost 5 bases, and 11 bases had no gene match. CDR3 residues: CASSPKTLSGGSYNEQFF. In DNA form, the CDR3 reads TGTGCCAGTAGTCCTAAGACTCTTAGCGGGGGCTCCTACAATGAGCAGTTCTTC.

This clonotype was counted many times. The chain is built from TRBV12-3 or TRBV12-4 and TRBJ1-1; D perhaps matches TRBD1 (6 bases). This CDR3 has 13 residues. The V and J ends lost 4 bases and 4 bases respectively, with 10 bases between them. CDR3 region: CASSSTGSTEAFF. The CDR3 DNA sequence: TGTGCCAGCAGTTCGACAGGTAGCACTGAAGCTTTCTTT.

This clonotype has a handful of counts. The V gene is TRBV9, the J gene TRBJ1-6, with D tentatively TRBD1 (5 bases). Between the trimmed V and J ends, which lost 2 bases and 10 bases, there was a span of 13 bases. Germline CDR1 SGDLS, CDR2 YYNGEE. This CDR3 has 14 residues. The CDR3 bases are TGTGCCAGCAGCGTTACGGACACAGAGTCACCCCTCCACTTT. It translates to CASSVTDTESPLHF.

This clonotype was detected ten times or more. This chain links TRBV7-9 with TRBJ2-6, with D uncertain. The CDR3 sequence is 17 residues long. Trimming pared 5 bases from V and 2 bases from J, leaving 16 bases between. CDR1 and CDR2 from the germline V gene are SEHNR and FQNEAQ (reference sequence). The CDR3 nucleotides read TGTGCCAGCAGCCCACCCCCGGTGAACCCTGGGGCCAACGTCCTGACTTTC. Translated, it gives CASSPPPVNPGANVLTF. The variable domain in full, completed from reference TRBV7-9 and TRBJ2-6, reads DTGVSQNPRHKITKRGQNVTFRCDPISEHNRLYWYRQTLGQGPEFLTYFQNEAQLEKSRLLSDRFSAERPKGSFSTLEIQRTEQGDSAMYLCASSPPPVNPGANVLTFGAGSRLTVL.

In this sample, this clonotype turned up a few times. The rearrangement uses TRBV24-1 and TRBJ2-1; D is possibly TRBD1 (7 bases). Germline V gene data show CDR1 as KGHDR and CDR2 as SFDVKD. V gave up 5 bases and J gave up 0 bases, with 16 bases separating them. The CDR3 spans 17 residues. CDR3 residues: CATSAIAGQSSYNEQFF. The CDR3 nucleotides are TGTGCCACCAGTGCTATTGCGGGACAGAGCTCCTACAATGAGCAGTTCTTC.

Ten or more counts support this clonotype. This chain uses TRBV6-5 with TRBJ1-4; 7 positions agree with TRBD1. The junction had 1 base not matched to a gene; V was cut back by 6 bases and J by 6 bases. This CDR3 has 12 residues. CDR1 is MNHEY and CDR2 is SVGAGI in the germline V gene. In nucleotides, the CDR3 is TGTGCCAGCAGGACAGGGTATGAAAAACTGTTTTTT. The encoded protein is CASRTGYEKLFF.

The table lists this clonotype with many counts. The V and J genes are TRBV7-9 and TRBJ2-7; D gene uncertain. This CDR3 is built from 11 residues. In germline, CDR1 is SEHNR, CDR2 FQNEAQ (reference sequence). The V and J ends lost 5 bases and 2 bases respectively, with 4 bases between them. Here the CDR3 reads CASSPTYEQYF. The CDR3 nucleotides read TGTGCCAGCAGCCCTACCTACGAGCAGTACTTC.

This clonotype appeared many times. The rearrangement uses TRBV15 and TRBJ2-2, with 10 bases matching TRBD1. The CDR3 length is 15 residues. The V and J ends lost 5 bases and 4 bases, in that order; junction bases with no gene match: 4. In germline, CDR1 is LNHNV, CDR2 YYDKDF (reference sequence). DNA for the CDR3: TGTGCCACCAGCCGGGACAGGGGAAGCACCGGGGAGCTGTTTTTT. This codes for CATSRDRGSTGELFF.

This clonotype was observed at least ten times. The chain employs TRBV11-2 and TRBJ2-7; D may be TRBD1 (6 bases). Looked up from germline, CDR1 is SGHAT and CDR2 is FQNNGV. The CDR3 sequence is 14 residues long. V was pared by 1 base and J by 5 bases, with 12 bases between. The CDR3 loop reads CASSLVNDRNEQYF. DNA of the CDR3: TGTGCCAGCAGCTTAGTCAACGACAGGAACGAGCAGTACTTC.

This clonotype was picked up a small number of times. This sequence joins TRBV28 and TRBJ1-5, with 8 bases lining up with TRBD1. CDR3 size: 15 residues. CDR1 and CDR2 from the germline V gene are MDHEN and SYDVKM. Germline trimming cut 6 bases from V and 7 bases from J; bases unmatched to any gene: 11. The CDR3 nucleotides read TGTGCCAGCAGCCTTCGACAGGGGCCCAGACAGCCCCAGCATTTT. Protein sequence: CASSLRQGPRQPQHF.

Only a few counts were recorded for this clonotype. V and J are TRBV12-3 or TRBV12-4 and TRBJ1-1; D not resolved. The CDR3 is 13 amino acids. The V and J ends lost 5 bases and 1 base respectively, with 8 bases between them. The chain's CDR3 is CASSTWWNTEAFF. Here the CDR3 DNA reads TGTGCCAGCAGTACCTGGTGGAACACTGAAGCTTTCTTT.

The rearrangement uses TRBV15 and TRBJ2-7; D might be TRBD1 (5 bases). Germline V gives CDR1 LNHNV, CDR2 YYDKDF (reference sequence). The V gene lost 1 base and the J gene lost 4 bases, with 14 bases spanning the gap. The length of the CDR3 is 15 residues. The CDR3 protein is CATSRVGDIVYEQYF. CDR3 coding DNA: TGTGCCACCAGCAGAGTAGGGGATATTGTGTACGAGCAGTACTTC.

This clonotype was observed many times. The genes are TRBV5-1 and TRBJ1-2, with a weak D call TRBD1 (5 bases). V lost 0 bases, J lost 2 bases, and 11 bases lay in between. Germline CDR1 is SGHRS and CDR2 is YFSETQ. This CDR3 is 15 amino acids long. CDR3 residues: CASSLAGSPNYGYTF. The CDR3 DNA reads as TGCGCCAGCAGCTTGGCAGGGAGCCCAAACTATGGCTACACCTTC.

This clonotype has a count of ten or more. Written as DNA, the CDR3 is TGTGCCTGGAGCCGCGTCTCCCCCCGCACAGATACGCAGTATTTT. Residues: CAWSRVSPRTDTQYF. The genes are TRBV30 and TRBJ2-3; no clear D gene. CDR3 size: 15 residues. The germline V gene encodes CDR1 GTSNPN and CDR2 SVGIG (reference sequence). V lost 3 bases, J lost 1 base, and 14 bases lay in between. Filled out from reference TRBV30 and TRBJ2-3, the complete variable domain reads SQTIHQWPATLVQPVGSPLSLECTVEGTSNPNLYWYRQAAGRGLQLLFYSVGIGQISSEVPQNLSASRPQDRQFILSSKKLLLSDSGFYLCAWSRVSPRTDTQYFGPGTRLTVL.